This T cell receptor beta chain came from a study of early T cells in non-severe SARS-CoV-2 infection. Trimming cost V 6 bases and J 6 bases; bases outside gene matches: 10. The CDR3 is 14 residues long. Germline CDR1 and CDR2: MNHNS and SASEGT. TCRdb analysed the 5' RACE reads with MiXCR anew, one entry per CDR3 protein. The profile shows roughly 41,000 distinct CDR3 sequences, about 5.3% of them singletons. Ten or more counts support this clonotype. The genes are TRBV6-1 and TRBJ1-2; TRBD1 matches at 7 bases. This material consisted of whole blood, taken at baseline. This receptor was taken from an adult who was a healthcare worker with PCR-confirmed SARS-CoV-2 infection or an uninfected control (not recorded which). The CDR3 DNA is TGTGCCAGCAGCCCAGGGGGGAAGAGAGATGGCTACACCTTC. The encoded protein is CASSPGGKRDGYTF.